This record concerns one T cell receptor beta chain sequence. Its antigen is currently not known. Base-call qualities are not available, and no considerably larger clone is one nucleotide away. Cut back by 6 bases and 6 bases, the V and J ends lie 12 bases apart. Measured from the cysteine to the phenylalanine, the CDR3 is 11 residues long. Only CDR3 DNA remains: 33 bases, in frame from the first base. The germline V gene sets CDR1 to SQVTM and CDR2 to ANQGSEA. Moderately to severely active disease, a Clinical Activity Score of at least 3, a NOSPECS grade of at least 4, and a duration under 3 months were present in ophthalmopathy patients. Exclusion was applied to patients with uncontrolled infections, other autoimmune diseases, pregnancy or lactation. Diagnoses were established on the basis of clinical symptoms, serum thyroxine and TRAb, thyroid ultrasound, and orbital computed tomography. PBMCs were separated from roughly 10 ml of fresh peripheral blood using Ficoll-Paque density gradient centrifugation. Trizol reagent was used to extract total RNA, and RNA quality was then checked on an Agilent 2100 Bioanalyzer.

The data stem from a study of T cells in Graves' hyperthyroidism and ophthalmopathy (dated by TCRdb to between 2018 and 2021). General notes on the study: Peripheral blood samples were taken at the time of initial diagnosis, prior to any treatment. The roughly 94 discovery patients were randomly split 7:3 into training and test sets. In addition, the study compared T-cell repertoires in thyroid tissue and in blood from five to seven Graves' hyperthyroidism patients. TCR V-J signatures able to tell the groups apart were searched for in a discovery cohort of around 95 patients, of whom more than 40 had Graves' ophthalmopathy and 57 had stable Graves' hyperthyroidism. The paper describes TCR Vbeta CDR3 sequencing of 130 to 150 peripheral blood samples, made up of 43 ophthalmopathy patients, approximately 76 hyperthyroidism patients and approximately 17 progressor patients. An independent validation cohort of around 20 hyperthyroidism patients and more than 15 patients who later progressed to ophthalmopathy tested prospective prediction of ophthalmopathy. After sampling, hyperthyroidism patients received methimazole starting at 30 mg daily, and ophthalmopathy patients received high-dose intravenous methylprednisolone. Study-wide findings and limitations: In validation, progression to ophthalmopathy was predicted by the model with 70.59% sensitivity and 72% to 85% specificity, a median of approximately 7.1 months before onset. Blood samples also contained most of the expanded thyroid clonotypes (frequency above 0.001), which suggests that blood repertoires may reflect thyroid immune responses. No statistical method was used to fix the sample size in advance, and group allocation was not hidden from the investigators. A 13 V-J signature model separated ophthalmopathy from stable hyperthyroidism, with over 85% sensitivity and 81% to 83% specificity in cross-validation and 80%/75% in testing.

TCR beta CDR3 regions were amplified from RNA transcripts. The TCR CDR3 was subjected to a first round of RT-PCR using the HTBI primer set and the Qiagen OneStep RT-PCR kit. A second multiplex PCR round built the libraries, followed by size selection and purification. Libraries were sequenced paired-end with 100 bp reads on an Illumina HiSeq2000. The paper's data handling went like this. SOAPnuke was used to process the raw data, throwing out any read that contained adapters or uncalled bases, had a mean Phred below 15, or lacked an exact constant-primer or identifier match. COPE v1.2.5 was used to merge high-quality paired reads, and clonotypes were defined as unique nucleotide sequences. MiTCR v1.1 was used to align clonotypes to the IMGT TRBV, TRBD and TRBJ reference segments. Only V-J combinations with frequency above 0.0001, covering approximately 99% of repertoires, were analysed. A TCS score was defined as the ratio between F50 (clonal expansion) and ExV (chaos), using BLOSUM62-based TCRdist between CDR3 peptides within each V-J. Welch's t-statistics and random forest reduced fewer than 600 V-J features to 13, which were used in a naive Bayes classifier (R e1071). The public sequencing data were trimmed at Q25 with fastp and processed into clonotypes with MiXCR by TCRdb, which kept only in-frame beta chains. One record per CDR3 amino acid sequence lists the most common genes and DNA. TCRdb, not the original authors, processed these V and J calls. The sample data list 500,000 to 750,000 distinct CDR3 sequences, and 12% to 15% of these were observed just once. Clones ranked in the top ten supply roughly 7% of the sample.

This sequence was found in a young woman with Graves' ophthalmopathy. The chain was built from TRBV29-1 and TRBJ2-7, with TRBD1 tentatively as D gene (6 bases match). Sequenced: blood. The CDR3 is CSVAGAGEQYF. The nucleotide sequence reads TGCAGCGTCGCAGGGGCCGGCGAGCAGTACTTC.